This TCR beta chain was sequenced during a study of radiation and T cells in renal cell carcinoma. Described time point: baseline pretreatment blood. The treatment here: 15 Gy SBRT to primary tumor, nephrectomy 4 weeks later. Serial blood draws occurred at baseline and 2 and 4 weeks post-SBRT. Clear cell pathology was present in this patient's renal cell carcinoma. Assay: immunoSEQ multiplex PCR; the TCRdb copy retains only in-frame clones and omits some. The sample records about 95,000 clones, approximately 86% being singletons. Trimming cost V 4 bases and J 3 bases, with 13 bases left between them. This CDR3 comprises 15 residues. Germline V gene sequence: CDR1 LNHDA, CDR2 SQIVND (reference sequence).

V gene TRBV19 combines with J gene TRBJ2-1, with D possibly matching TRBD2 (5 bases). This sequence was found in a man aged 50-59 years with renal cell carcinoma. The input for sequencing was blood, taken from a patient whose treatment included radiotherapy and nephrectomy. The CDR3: CASSKPGNSYNEQFF. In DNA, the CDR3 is TGTGCCAGTAGTAAGCCGGGAAATAGCTACAATGAGCAGTTCTTC. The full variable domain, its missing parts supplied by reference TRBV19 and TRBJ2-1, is DGGITQSPKYLFRKEGQNVTLSCEQNLNHDAMYWYRQDPGQGLRLIYYSQIVNDFQKGDIAEGYSVSREKKESFPLTVTSAQKNPTAFYLCASSKPGNSYNEQFFGPGTRLTVL.